This TCR beta chain was sequenced for a study of blood T cell repertoires in COVID-19. Study information: Acute-phase and convalescent COVID-19 samples originated in the United States, Italy and Spain. From T cells, B-cell-depleted T cells, or PBMCs came the material, which was cDNA or gDNA.

Per the study methods: Reference gene primer amplification gave estimated nucleated cell counts. Assay used: immunoSEQ multiplex PCR; TCRdb lists only in-frame clones, some missing. D and trimming come from the DNA, and the V and J calls and clone size come from that table. The sample has approximately 15,000 clones, approximately 90% seen once. The V end lost 4 bases, the J end lost 6 bases, and 21 bases lay between the germline ends. Per germline, CDR1 KGHSY and CDR2 FQNENV. The CDR3 spans 16 residues. The chain is built from TRBV16 and TRBJ1-1; D unclear. This sequence originates from a man in his fifties with active COVID-19. Sample: peripheral blood. The CDR3 loop is CASSLASPRGSAEAFF. In DNA form, the CDR3 reads TGTGCCAGCAGCCTAGCGTCCCCCCGGGGTTCTGCTGAAGCTTTCTTT. Combining the CDR3 with reference TRBV16 and TRBJ1-1 gives the whole variable domain GEEVAQTPKHLVRGEGQKAKLYCAPIKGHSYVFWYQQVLKNEFKFLISFQNENVFDETGMPKERFSAKCLPNSPCSLEIQATKLEDSAVYFCASSLASPRGSAEAFFGQGTRLTVV.